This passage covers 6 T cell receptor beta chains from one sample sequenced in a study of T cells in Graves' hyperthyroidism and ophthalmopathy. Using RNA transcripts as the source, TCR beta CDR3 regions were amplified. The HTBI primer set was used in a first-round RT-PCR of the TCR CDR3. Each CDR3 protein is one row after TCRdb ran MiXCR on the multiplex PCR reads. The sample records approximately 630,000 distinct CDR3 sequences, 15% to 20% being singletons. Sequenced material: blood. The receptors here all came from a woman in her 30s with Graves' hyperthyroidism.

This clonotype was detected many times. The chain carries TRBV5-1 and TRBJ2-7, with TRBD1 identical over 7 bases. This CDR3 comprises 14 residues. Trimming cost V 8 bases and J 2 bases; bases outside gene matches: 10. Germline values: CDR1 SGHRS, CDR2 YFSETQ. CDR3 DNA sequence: TGCGCCAGTAGATTCCGGGACAGAGCCTACGAGCAGTACTTC. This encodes CASRFRDRAYEQYF.

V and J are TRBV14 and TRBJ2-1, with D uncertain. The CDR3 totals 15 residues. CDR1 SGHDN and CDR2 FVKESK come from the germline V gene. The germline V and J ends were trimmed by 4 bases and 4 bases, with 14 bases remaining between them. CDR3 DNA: TGTGCCAGCAGCCTCAGAAGCGCGAGGTACAATGAGCAGTTCTTC. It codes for CASSLRSARYNEQFF.

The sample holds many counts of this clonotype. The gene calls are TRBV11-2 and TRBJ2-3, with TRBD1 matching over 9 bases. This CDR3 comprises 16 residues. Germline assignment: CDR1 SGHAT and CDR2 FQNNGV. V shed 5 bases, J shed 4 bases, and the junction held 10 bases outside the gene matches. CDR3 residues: CASSIRPGQGSDTQYF. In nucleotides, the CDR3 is TGTGCCAGCAGCATCAGACCGGGACAGGGATCAGATACGCAGTATTTT. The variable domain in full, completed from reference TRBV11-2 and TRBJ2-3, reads EAGVAQSPRYKIIEKRQSVAFWCNPISGHATLYWYQQILGQGPKLLIQFQNNGVVDDSQLPKDRFSAERLKGVDSTLKIQPAKLEDSAVYLCASSIRPGQGSDTQYFGPGTRLTVL.

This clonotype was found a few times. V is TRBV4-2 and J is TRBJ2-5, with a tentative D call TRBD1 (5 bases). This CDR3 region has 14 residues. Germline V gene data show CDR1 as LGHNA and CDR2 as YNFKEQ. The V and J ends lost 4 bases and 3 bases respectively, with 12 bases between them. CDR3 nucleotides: TGTGCCAGCAGCCCCTGGAAGGGGAAAGAGACCCAGTACTTC. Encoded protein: CASSPWKGKETQYF.

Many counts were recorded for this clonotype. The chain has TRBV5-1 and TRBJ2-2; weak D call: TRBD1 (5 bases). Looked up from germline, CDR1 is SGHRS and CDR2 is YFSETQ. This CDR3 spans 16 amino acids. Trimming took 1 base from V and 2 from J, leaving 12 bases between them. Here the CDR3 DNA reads TGCGCCAGCAGCTTGTTCGGACAACCTAACACCGGGGAGCTGTTTTTT. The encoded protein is CASSLFGQPNTGELFF.

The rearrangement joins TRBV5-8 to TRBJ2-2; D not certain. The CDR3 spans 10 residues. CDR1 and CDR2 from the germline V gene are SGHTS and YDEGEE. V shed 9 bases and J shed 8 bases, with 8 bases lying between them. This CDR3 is CATKGGELFF. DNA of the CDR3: TGTGCCACCAAGGGAGGGGAGCTGTTTTTT.